This note documents a single TCR beta chain sequence. This entry is derived from a study of regulatory and conventional T cells in RAG deficiency. Germline loops: CDR1 LNHDA, CDR2 SQIVND (reference sequence). Unmatched junction bases numbered 6, after V lost 4 bases and J lost 3 bases. CDR3 length equals 16 residues. Blood CD4+ CD25-high CD127-low regulatory T cells supplied the genomic DNA template. The data were produced by immunoSEQ multiplex PCR, yet TCRdb's version contains in-frame clones alone and is incomplete. Among 9,000 to 15,000 clones listed, roughly 94% were seen once. The same specimen was also included in a second study, on regulatory T cells. This second study notes: Primers: 52 TRBV forward and 13 TRBJ reverse.

The chain couples TRBV19 to TRBJ2-2; 9 nucleotides match TRBD1. Sequencing input: CD127- CD25+ CD4+ Tregs sorted from blood. This TCR was sampled from a human donor in good health. CDR3 in DNA: TGTGCCAGTAGTACCCCCGGGACAGGGTACACCGGGGAGCTGTTTTTT. This sequence encodes CASSTPGTGYTGELFF.